Reported below is one T cell receptor (beta chain). The antigen is undetermined. Once obtained from cultured CD4+ T cells, the DNA was sequenced using the Oncomine TCR Beta short-read assay. TCRdb re-called the PCR reads through MiXCR, storing one row per CDR3 protein. This sample has 8,800 or so distinct CDR3 sequences; approximately 56% occur once, and the top ten carry about a sixth. The source of the sample is a study of vaccination and CD4 T cells after COVID-19. For the study at large: Convalescent persons amounted to six males plus four females, two of whom were Hispanic.

Indicated treatment: approximately 9-day PBMC culture with coronavirus spike peptide pools or control peptides (ViraFEST assay). TCRs were sequenced by ViraFEST after antigen-specific T cells had been expanded with peptide pools. A half-volume replacement of the medium with fresh IL-2 medium was performed on days 3 and 7. General study points: The study found that a median 86.3% of reactive clones in convalescent patients appeared only post-vaccination.

The sequences come from cultured CD4+ T cells from blood, collected after SARS-CoV-2 vaccination. The TCR sequence derives from a human donor with COVID-19.

This CDR3 reads CASKTGGANYGYTF. As DNA, the CDR3 is TGTGCCAGCAAGACAGGGGGCGCGAACTATGGCTACACCTTC. This chain joins TRBV6-1 and TRBJ1-2; 10 nucleotides agree with TRBD1. V trimming: 7 bases; J trimming: 2 bases; junction bases outside the gene matches: 4. Germline lookup yields CDR1 MNHNS and CDR2 SASEGT. CDR3 length equals 14 residues.